The sequence of this TCR beta chain was determined in a study of Graves' ophthalmopathy and Graves' hyperthyroidism. This clonotype occurred many times. TCR beta CDR3 regions were amplified from RNA transcripts. Second-round multiplex PCR came after first-round RT-PCR with HTBI primers. Each CDR3 protein gets one entry after TCRdb re-called the multiplex PCR reads with MiXCR. The data contain around 400,000 distinct CDR3 sequences, 18% of them singletons. The clonotype originates from a woman aged 18-29 years with Graves' ophthalmopathy. Sequenced material: peripheral blood.

CDR3 sequence: CASSNLVPDGEAFF. CDR3 DNA sequence: TGTGCCAGCTCTAACCTTGTGCCCGACGGTGAAGCTTTCTTT. The gene calls are TRBV18 and TRBJ1-1; D gene uncertain. The CDR3 contains 14 residues. V was shortened by 6 bases and J by 7 bases, with 18 bases between the two germline ends. Per germline, CDR1 KGHSH and CDR2 LQKENI.